This T cell receptor beta chain was sequenced during a study of T-cell reconstitution after alpha-beta-depleted transplantation in children. This sample's TCRbeta library carried unique molecular identifier barcodes. TCRdb passed the PCR reads through MiXCR, listing each CDR3 protein once. Among nearly 550,000 distinct CDR3 sequences, 15% to 20% were seen once, and the ten largest hold 3.3%. V lost 6 bases and J lost 0; bases outside the gene matches: 5. The CDR3 loop spans 15 amino acids. This clonotype has more than one count but fewer than ten. The chain recombines TRBV12-3 or TRBV12-4 with TRBJ2-1; 7 bases agree with TRBD2. Sequencing used PBMCs from the stem cell graft donor, obtained from the stem cell graft. The sequence came from a human donor who donated a stem cell graft to a child with acute lymphoblastic leukemia. Here the CDR3 DNA reads TGTGCCAGCAGCCCTACTAGCGTCTCCTACAATGAGCAGTTCTTC. This translates into CASSPTSVSYNEQFF.